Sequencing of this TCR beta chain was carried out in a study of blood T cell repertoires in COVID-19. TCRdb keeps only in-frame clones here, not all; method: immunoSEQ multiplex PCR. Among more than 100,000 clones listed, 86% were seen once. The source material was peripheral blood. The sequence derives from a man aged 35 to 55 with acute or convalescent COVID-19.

In nucleotides, the CDR3 is TGCAGTGCTAGTAGGACAATAGGAACAACTAATGAAAAACTGTTTTTT. It is translated as CSASRTIGTTNEKLFF. The V gene is TRBV20-1, the J gene TRBJ1-4; maybe TRBD1 (5 bases). The CDR3 extends over 16 amino acids. Per germline, CDR1 DFQATT and CDR2 SNEGSKA (reference sequence). Trimming took off 3 bases at V and 0 bases at J, with 14 bases between the two ends.